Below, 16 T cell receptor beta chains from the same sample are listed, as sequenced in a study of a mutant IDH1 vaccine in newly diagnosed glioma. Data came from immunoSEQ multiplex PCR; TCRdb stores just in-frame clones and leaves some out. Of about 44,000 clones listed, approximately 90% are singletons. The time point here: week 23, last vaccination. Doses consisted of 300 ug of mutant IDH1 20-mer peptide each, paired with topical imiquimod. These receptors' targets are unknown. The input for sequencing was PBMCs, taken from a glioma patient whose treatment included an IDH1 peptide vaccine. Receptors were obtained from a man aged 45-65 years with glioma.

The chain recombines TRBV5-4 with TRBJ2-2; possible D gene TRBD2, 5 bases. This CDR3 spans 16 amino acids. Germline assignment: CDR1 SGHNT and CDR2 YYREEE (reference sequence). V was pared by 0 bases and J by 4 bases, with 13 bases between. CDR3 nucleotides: TGTGCCAGCAGCTTGGAAGGCCTAGCAGGCACCGGGGAGCTGTTTTTT. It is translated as CASSLEGLAGTGELFF.

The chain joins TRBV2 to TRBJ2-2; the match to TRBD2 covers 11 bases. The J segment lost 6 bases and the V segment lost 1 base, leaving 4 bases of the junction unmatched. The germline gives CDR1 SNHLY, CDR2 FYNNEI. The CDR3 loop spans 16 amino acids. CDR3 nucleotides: TGTGCCAGCAGTGAAGTCCCTAGCGGGAGGTCCGGGGAGCTGTTTTTT. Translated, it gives CASSEVPSGRSGELFF.

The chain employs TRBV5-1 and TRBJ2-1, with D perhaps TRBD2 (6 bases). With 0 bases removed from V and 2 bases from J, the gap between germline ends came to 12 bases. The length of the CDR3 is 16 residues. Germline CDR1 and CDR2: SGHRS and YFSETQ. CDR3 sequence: CASSLVAGPAYNEQFF. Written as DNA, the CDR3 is TGCGCCAGCAGCTTGGTTGCGGGGCCCGCCTACAATGAGCAGTTCTTC.

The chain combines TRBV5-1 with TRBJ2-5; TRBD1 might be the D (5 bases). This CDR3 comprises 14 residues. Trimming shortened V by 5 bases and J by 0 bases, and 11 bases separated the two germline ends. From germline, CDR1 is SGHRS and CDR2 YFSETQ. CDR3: CASSRAGYQETQYF. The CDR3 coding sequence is TGCGCCAGCAGTCGGGCAGGGTACCAAGAGACCCAGTACTTC. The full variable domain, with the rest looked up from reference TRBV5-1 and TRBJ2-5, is KAGVTQTPRYLIKTRGQQVTLSCSPISGHRSVSWYQQTPGQGLQFLFEYFSETQRNKGNFPGRFSGRQFSNSRSEMNVSTLELGDSALYLCASSRAGYQETQYFGPGTRLLVL.

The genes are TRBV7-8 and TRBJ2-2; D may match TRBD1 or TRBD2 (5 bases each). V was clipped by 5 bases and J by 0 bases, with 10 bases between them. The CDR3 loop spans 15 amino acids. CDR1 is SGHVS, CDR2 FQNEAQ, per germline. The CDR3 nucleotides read TGTGCCAGCAGCCCTGGGACGGCGAACACCGGGGAGCTGTTTTTT. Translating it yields CASSPGTANTGELFF.

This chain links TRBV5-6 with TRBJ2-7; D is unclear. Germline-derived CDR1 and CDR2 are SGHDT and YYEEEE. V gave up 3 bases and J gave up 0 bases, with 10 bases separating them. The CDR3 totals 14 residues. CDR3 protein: CASSSVRHSYEQYF. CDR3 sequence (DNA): TGTGCCAGCAGCTCCGTCAGACACTCCTACGAGCAGTACTTC.

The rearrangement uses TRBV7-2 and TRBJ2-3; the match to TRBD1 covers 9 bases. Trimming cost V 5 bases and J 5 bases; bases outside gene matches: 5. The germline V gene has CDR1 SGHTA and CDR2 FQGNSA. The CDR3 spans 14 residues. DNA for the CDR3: TGTGCCAGCAGCCGGACAGGGGTGGGAGATACGCAGTATTTT. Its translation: CASSRTGVGDTQYF.

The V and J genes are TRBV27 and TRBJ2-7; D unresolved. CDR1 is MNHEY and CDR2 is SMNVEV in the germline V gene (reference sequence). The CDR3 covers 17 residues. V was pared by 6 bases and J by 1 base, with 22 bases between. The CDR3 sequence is CASSSIYPTVSSYEQYF. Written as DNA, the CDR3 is TGTGCCAGCAGCTCCATCTACCCGACGGTTTCATCCTACGAGCAGTACTTC.

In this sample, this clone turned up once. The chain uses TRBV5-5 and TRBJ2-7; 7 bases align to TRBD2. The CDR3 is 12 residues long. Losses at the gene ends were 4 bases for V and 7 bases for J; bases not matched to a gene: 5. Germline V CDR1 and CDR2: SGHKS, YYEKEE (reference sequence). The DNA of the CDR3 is TGTGCCAGCAGCCTCGCCGGGAGGGAGCAGTACTTC. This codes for CASSLAGREQYF.

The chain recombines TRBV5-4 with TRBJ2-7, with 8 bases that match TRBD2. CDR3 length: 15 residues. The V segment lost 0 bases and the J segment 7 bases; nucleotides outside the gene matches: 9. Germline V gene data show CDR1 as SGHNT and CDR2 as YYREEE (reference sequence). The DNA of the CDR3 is TGTGCCAGCAGCTTGGAGCGGGAGACCCCGGGAGAGCAGTACTTC. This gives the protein CASSLERETPGEQYF.

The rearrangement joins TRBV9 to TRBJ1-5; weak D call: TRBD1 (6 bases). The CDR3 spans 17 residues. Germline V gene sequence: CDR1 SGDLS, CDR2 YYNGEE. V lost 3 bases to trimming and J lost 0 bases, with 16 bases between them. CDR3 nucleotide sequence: TGTGCCAGCAGCGAGGGGAGGACAGCCACTAGCAATCAGCCCCAGCATTTT. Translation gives CASSEGRTATSNQPQHF.

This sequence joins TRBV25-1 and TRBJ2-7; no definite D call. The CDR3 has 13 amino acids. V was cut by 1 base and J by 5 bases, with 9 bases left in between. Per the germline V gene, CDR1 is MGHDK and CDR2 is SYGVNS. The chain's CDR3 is CASSESLLNEQYF. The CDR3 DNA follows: TGTGCCAGCAGTGAATCGCTACTCAACGAGCAGTACTTC.

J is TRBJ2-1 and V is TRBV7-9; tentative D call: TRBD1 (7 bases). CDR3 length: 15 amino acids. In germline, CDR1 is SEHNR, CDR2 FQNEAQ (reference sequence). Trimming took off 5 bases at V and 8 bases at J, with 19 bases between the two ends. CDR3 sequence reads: CASSPRGRRGHEQFF. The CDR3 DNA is TGTGCCAGCAGCCCCAGGGGGAGGAGGGGACATGAGCAGTTCTTC.

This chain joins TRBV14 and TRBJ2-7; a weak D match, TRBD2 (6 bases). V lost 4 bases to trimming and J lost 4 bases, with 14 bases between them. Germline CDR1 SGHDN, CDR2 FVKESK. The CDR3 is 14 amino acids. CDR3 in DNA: TGTGCCAGCAGCCTGTGGGGGAGGCCTTACGAGCAGTACTTC. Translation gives CASSLWGRPYEQYF.

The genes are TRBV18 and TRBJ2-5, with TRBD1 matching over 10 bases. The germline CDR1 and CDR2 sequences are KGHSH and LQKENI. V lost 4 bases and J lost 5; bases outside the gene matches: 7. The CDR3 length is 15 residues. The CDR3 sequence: CASSRQGAPGETQYF. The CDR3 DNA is TGTGCCAGCTCACGACAGGGGGCACCTGGGGAGACCCAGTACTTC.

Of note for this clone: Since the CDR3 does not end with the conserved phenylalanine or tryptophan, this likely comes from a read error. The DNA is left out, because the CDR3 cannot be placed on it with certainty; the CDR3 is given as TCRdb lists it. The CDR3 reads CASSQDPS. The rearrangement joins TRBV4-3 to TRBJ1-1. The CDR3 is 8 amino acids long, termini counted. The germline gives CDR1 LGHNA, CDR2 YSLEER.